Included here is one T cell receptor beta chain sequence, with context. Its antigen is currently unknown. The sample is drawn from a study of identical twins. Study-level findings and limits: The abundant beta clonotypes from cord blood had fewer insertions, and memory repertoires had none of this.

Germline values: CDR1 GTSNPN, CDR2 SVGIG (reference sequence). V dropped 1 base and J dropped 0 bases, with 8 bases sitting between them. The CDR3 totals 14 residues. One entry per CDR3 protein, called by TCRdb with MiXCR from the 5' RACE reads. Of 400,000 to 550,000 distinct CDR3 sequences in the sample, 13% to 15% were seen once. Healthy Caucasians made up all donors. The sample also formed part of further work on yellow fever vaccine responses in identical twins. That work states: Reportedly, the response of twins' T cells to the vaccine seemed partly convergent, partly personalized.

The sequenced sample consisted of CD4+ T cells sorted from blood. The TCR originated in a young woman in good health. The chain couples TRBV30 to TRBJ2-3; a possible D gene is TRBD1 (6 bases). The CDR3 region is CAWSGQASTDTQYF. The CDR3 DNA reads as TGTGCCTGGAGTGGACAGGCTAGCACAGATACGCAGTATTTT.